This is a list of T cell receptor beta chains from one sample in a study of CD8+ T cells in alopecia areata. Profiled with immunoSEQ multiplex PCR; TCRdb holds only in-frame clones, not every one. The sample shows 69,000 or so clones, under 75% of them seen only once. The input for sequencing was CD8+ T cells sorted from blood, taken at week 0. The receptors derive from a human donor with alopecia areata. CDR3s include the opening cysteine and the closing phenylalanine or tryptophan. A D gene is named only where the DNA matches it firmly. Clone size is not always given. Where it is, it says once, few, many or a class for expanded clones.

TRBJ2-3,.,few,TRBV7-9,TGTGCCAGCAGCTCCCCCCTAGGGGCCGCAGCAGATACGCAGTATTTT,CASSSPLGAAADTQYF
TRBJ1-4,TRBD1,.,TRBV7-9,TGTGCCAGCAGCCCGCCGGGACAGGGTCTTGAAAAACTGTTTTTT,CASSPPGQGLEKLFF
TRBJ2-3,.,once,TRBV7-2,TGTGCCAGCAGCCCCACAGATACGCAGTATTTT,CASSPTDTQYF
TRBJ2-1,TRBD1,.,TRBV29-1,TGCAGCGTAGACGGACAGGGTATCTATGAGCAGTTCTTC,CSVDGQGIYEQFF
TRBJ1-1,.,.,TRBV5-1,TGCGCCAGCAGCTTGGCCATGGGAGTCATAAACACTGAAGCTTTCTTT,CASSLAMGVINTEAFF
TRBJ2-1,.,.,TRBV15,TGTGCCACCAGCAGAGGTGGACACGCCTACAATGAGCAGTTCTTC,CATSRGGHAYNEQFF
TRBJ1-2,.,.,TRBV5-6,TGTGCCAGCAGCCTCCGGACAGTGGAAGTGAGTGGCTACACCTTC,CASSLRTVEVSGYTF
TRBJ2-7,.,few,TRBV7-9,TGTGCCAGCAGCCGAGACAGCAACGAGCAGTACTTC,CASSRDSNEQYF
TRBJ2-2,.,.,TRBV6-5,TGTGCCAGCAGTTACTCGACCAGGCTCAACACCGGGGAGCTGTTTTTT,CASSYSTRLNTGELFF
TRBJ2-5,.,once,TRBV25-1,TGTGCCAGCAGTGAGCGGTCATACAGTCAAGAGACCCAGTACTTC,CASSERSYSQETQYF
TRBJ2-4,.,.,TRBV29-1,TGCAGCGTTGAATTAGTTGGGTTCAACATTCAGTACTTC,CSVELVGFNIQYF
TRBJ2-5,TRBD1,few,TRBV7-8,TGTGCCAGCAGCCGAGACAGGGGGCGAGAGACCCAGTACTTC,CASSRDRGRETQYF
TRBJ2-7,.,.,TRBV11-2,TGTGCCAGCAGCTTACTTTCAAGCTCCTACGAGCAGTACTTC,CASSLLSSSYEQYF
TRBJ2-1,.,.,TRBV6-5,TGTGCCAGCAGTTCGACACCCACGAGGCAGTTCTTC,CASSSTPTRQFF
TRBJ2-3,.,few,TRBV19,TGTGCCATCCACCGTCCGGTTACGCAGTATTTT,CAIHRPVTQYF
TRBJ2-3,.,.,TRBV6-4,TGTGCCAGCAGTGAAGCGACGGGGGGCACAGATACGCAGTATTTT,CASSEATGGTDTQYF
TRBJ2-1,.,few,TRBV7-9,TGTGCCAGCAGCTTAGTGCGGGTGCGAGGGTACAATGAGCAGTTCTTC,CASSLVRVRGYNEQFF
TRBJ2-7,.,.,TRBV27,TGTGCCAGCAGTTTAGGAGGGGGAAGCGGGTACGAGCAGTACTTC,CASSLGGGSGYEQYF
TRBJ2-3,TRBD1,few,TRBV5-8,TGTGCCAGCAGCTTGTTCCGGGGGGACAGGGGATACACAGATACGCAGTATTTT,CASSLFRGDRGYTDTQYF
TRBJ2-7,.,few,TRBV29-1,TGCAGCGGTGGACAAGGGGGCTACGAGCAGTACTTC,CSGGQGGYEQYF
TRBJ2-1,.,once,TRBV27,TGTGCCAGCAGTTTAGATATCTGGAATGAGCAGTTCTTC,CASSLDIWNEQFF
TRBJ1-2,.,.,TRBV5-6,TGTGCCAGCAGCTTGTCCCAAGCTAACTATGGCTACACCTTC,CASSLSQANYGYTF
TRBJ2-1,TRBD2,.,TRBV4-3,TGCGCCAGCAGCCAAGATTGGACTAGCGGCAAGAATTCCGATGAGCAGTTCTTC,CASSQDWTSGKNSDEQFF
TRBJ1-2,TRBD1,.,TRBV7-9,TGTGCCAGCAGCCGTCCAGGGGGCCGCGGCTACACCTTC,CASSRPGGRGYTF
TRBJ2-1,.,.,TRBV5-6,TGTGCCAGCAGCTTGCGGAGCTCCTACAATGAGCAGTTCTTC,CASSLRSSYNEQFF
TRBJ2-1,TRBD1,few,TRBV5-5,TGTGCCAGCAGCGCCCGAACCGGGACAGTCAATGAGCAGTTCTTC,CASSARTGTVNEQFF
TRBJ2-2,TRBD2,.,TRBV7-3,TGTGCCAGCAGCTCGAGGGGACTAGACCCTACCGGGGAGCTGTTTTTT,CASSSRGLDPTGELFF
TRBJ2-5,TRBD2,.,TRBV7-9,TGTGCCAGCAGCCCCGGGTTAGCGGGGGGCGCCGGGGAGACCCAGTACTTC,CASSPGLAGGAGETQYF
TRBJ2-5,TRBD1,.,TRBV7-2,TGTGCCAGCAGGCGGACAGGGTACCAAGAGACCCAGTACTTC,CASRRTGYQETQYF
TRBJ2-2,.,few,TRBV30,TGTGCCTGGAGTCCAACAACACGGAACGGGGAGCTGTTTTTT,CAWSPTTRNGELFF
TRBJ2-2,.,few,TRBV7-2,TGTGCCAGCAGCAGCTGGTTTAGAACCGGGGAGCTGTTTTTT,CASSSWFRTGELFF
TRBJ2-7,.,.,TRBV4-1,TGCGCCAGCAGCCAAGATCGCGAGAGCGGCTCCGAGCAGTACTTC,CASSQDRESGSEQYF
TRBJ1-2,TRBD1,.,TRBV9,TGTGCCAGCAGCGCTCAAGCAACTCTTTCCGGGACAGGGGTTGGTTATGGCTACACCTTC,CASSAQATLSGTGVGYGYTF
TRBJ2-5,.,.,TRBV29-1,TGCAGCGTTGAAGATCGAGGCGGTCAGGGGGAGACCCAGTACTTC,CSVEDRGGQGETQYF
TRBJ2-7,.,.,TRBV25-1,TGTGCCAGCAGTATCCGCTACGAGCAGTACTTC,CASSIRYEQYF
TRBJ1-2,TRBD1,.,TRBV2,TGTGCCAGCAGCCCTATCGAGACAGGGGCAGCTAACTATGGCTACACCTTC,CASSPIETGAANYGYTF
TRBJ2-1,TRBD1,few,TRBV27,TGTGCCAGCTCAAGGGGGCGCTGGAATGAGCAGTTCTTC,CASSRGRWNEQFF
TRBJ2-1,.,.,TRBV5-6,TGTGCCAGCAGCTTGGGTCCGGACAAAGATGAGCAGTTCTTC,CASSLGPDKDEQFF
TRBJ2-7,.,.,TRBV7-9,TGTGCCAGCAGCCCCTCTATGGGGTTCGAGCAGTACTTC,CASSPSMGFEQYF
TRBJ2-1,.,.,TRBV9,TGTGCCAGCAGCGTTGGCAGCTCCTTGGCCAGCTCCTACAATGAGCAGTTCTTC,CASSVGSSLASSYNEQFF
TRBJ2-5,.,.,TRBV11-2,TGTGCCAGCAGCTCCCTGGCTAAGGGGGGAGAGACCCAGTACTTC,CASSSLAKGGETQYF
TRBJ2-1,.,.,TRBV5-1,TGCGCCAGCAGCTTCACCTTTCCGGGACCCCACAATGAGCAGTTCTTC,CASSFTFPGPHNEQFF
TRBJ1-5,.,.,TRBV28,TGTGCCAGCAGTTTCCTTGGTCAGCCCCAGCATTTT,CASSFLGQPQHF
TRBJ1-2,TRBD1,.,TRBV7-3,TGTGCCAGCAGCGAAACAGGGGGCGGCTATGGCTACACCTTC,CASSETGGGYGYTF
TRBJ1-5,.,.,TRBV27,TGTGCCAGCAGTTTATCCAGGGGCAATCAGCCCCAGCATTTT,CASSLSRGNQPQHF
TRBJ2-7,.,.,TRBV29-1,TGCAGCGTCCTAGCCCTCTACGAGCAGTACTTC,CSVLALYEQYF
TRBJ2-1,.,few,TRBV6-5,TGTGCCAGCAGTTACGCGAGCTCCTACAATGAGCAGTTCTTC,CASSYASSYNEQFF
TRBJ2-5,TRBD2,.,TRBV15,TGTGCCACCAGCAGAGATCGTTCGGGAGGAAGTGAGACCCAGTACTTC,CATSRDRSGGSETQYF
TRBJ2-3,TRBD2,.,TRBV7-9,TGTGCCAGCAGCCCGCGGGAGGGCAGGACAGATACGCAGTATTTT,CASSPREGRTDTQYF
TRBJ1-1,.,few,TRBV15,TGTGCCACCAGCAGAGATATCGGGGCAGGGGAAAACACTGAAGCTTTCTTT,CATSRDIGAGENTEAFF
TRBJ1-2,.,few,TRBV4-1,TGCGCCAGCAGCCAAGTGGGGAAAGGGAGTGGCTACACCTTC,CASSQVGKGSGYTF
TRBJ2-2,.,once,TRBV7-2,TGTGCCAGCAGCTCAAGGGCGGGAACGGACACCGGGGAGCTGTTTTTT,CASSSRAGTDTGELFF
TRBJ2-5,.,.,TRBV5-1,TGCGCCAGCAGCTTGGCGGCAGCCGCTAAAGAGACCCAGTACTTC,CASSLAAAAKETQYF
TRBJ1-1,.,.,TRBV19,TGTGCCAGTAGTATAGAAGGCGGTGTCGCTGAAGCTTTCTTT,CASSIEGGVAEAFF
TRBJ1-2,TRBD1,once,TRBV30,TGTGCCTGGACCCCGGGACAGGGTTTGGTTGGCTACACCTTC,CAWTPGQGLVGYTF
TRBJ2-3,.,few,TRBV29-1,TGCAGCGTTGAAGACTATGGCTCTAGCACAGATACGCAGTATTTT,CSVEDYGSSTDTQYF
TRBJ1-5,TRBD1,.,TRBV9,TGTGCCAGCAGCGCCGGACAGGGCAGTTATAGCAATCAGCCCCAGCATTTT,CASSAGQGSYSNQPQHF